This T cell receptor beta chain is from a study of blood T cell repertoires in COVID-19. Background on the study: Donors in the United States, Italy and Spain gave samples during acute or convalescent COVID-19. The analysed material was cDNA or gDNA that came from T cells, B-cell-depleted T cells, or PBMCs.

About this clone: Additional DNA sequences in this sample encode the identical CDR3.

This CDR3 region has 15 residues. Germline V gene data show CDR1 as KGHSH and CDR2 as LQKENI. With 2 bases clipped from V and 2 bases from J, the junction kept 0 bases outside the gene matches. Only in-frame clones appear in the TCRdb table, and some are missing; sequencing was by immunoSEQ multiplex PCR. The sample has about 140,000 clones; almost 90% are singletons. The TCR originated in a man aged 50-60 years with active or convalescent COVID-19. The chain has TRBV18 and TRBJ1-5; 10 bases fit TRBD1. The sequencing input was peripheral blood. The CDR3 is CASSPGTGGNQPQHF. The DNA of the CDR3 is TGTGCCAGCTCACCAGGGACAGGGGGCAATCAGCCCCAGCATTTT.